The present TCR beta chain was sequenced within a study of cytotoxic CD8 clonotypes in ibrutinib-treated CLL. Across the whole study: Median treatment time before response sampling was around twelve months, range 6 to 36.

Produced via immunoSEQ multiplex PCR; TCRdb's table is partial and in-frame only. Altogether 200,000 or so clones are present, 75% to 80% being singletons, with the ten largest covering about an eighth. This clone has just a few counts. Its specificity is not known. General study results and limits: Sample timing was unmatched between remission and later-progressing patients; lymph nodes unstudied.

This TCR derives from a human donor with chronic lymphocytic leukemia. The material sequenced was PBMCs, taken after 12 months of ibrutinib treatment.

CDR3 bases: TGTGCCAGCCTTGGTTGGGGTCGAGCTTTCTTT. The encoded protein is CASLGWGRAFF. The V gene is TRBV19, the J gene TRBJ1-1; no definite D call. This CDR3 has 11 residues. Germline V lookup: CDR1 LNHDA, CDR2 SQIVND (reference sequence). V was clipped by 9 bases and J by 10 bases, with 15 bases between them.